This TCR beta chain derives from a study of CD8+ T cells in alopecia areata. Peripheral blood and lesional scalp punch biopsies came from alopecia areata patients. The authors sorted CD4+ and CD8+ T cells from PBMCs. Germline V gene lookup returns CDR1 GTSNPN and CDR2 SVGIG (reference sequence). CDR3 size: 12 residues. Trimming removed 0 bases from V and 5 bases from J, with 7 bases in between. TCR sequencing used cDNA made by reverse transcription of extracted RNA. Generated by immunoSEQ multiplex PCR, the TCRdb table keeps only in-frame clones and is missing some. The sample consists of 100,000 to 150,000 clones, about 49% of them appearing once.

Sequencing used CD8+ T cells sorted from blood, obtained at week 0. The chain uses TRBV30 and TRBJ1-1, with unresolved D. The clonotype comes from a human donor with alopecia areata. The CDR3 is CAWSVGSTEAFF. The CDR3 region has the DNA TGTGCCTGGAGTGTTGGATCTACTGAAGCTTTCTTT. The full variable domain, completed using reference TRBV30 and TRBJ1-1, is SQTIHQWPATLVQPVGSPLSLECTVEGTSNPNLYWYRQAAGRGLQLLFYSVGIGQISSEVPQNLSASRPQDRQFILSSKKLLLSDSGFYLCAWSVGSTEAFFGQGTRLTVV.